This T cell receptor (beta chain) is drawn from a study of Graves' ophthalmopathy and Graves' hyperthyroidism. Amplification of TCR beta CDR3 regions used RNA transcripts. HTBI primers were used in a first-round RT-PCR, which preceded a second-round multiplex PCR. MiXCR, run by TCRdb on the multiplex PCR reads, gives a single entry per CDR3 protein. The sample has 200,000 to 250,000 distinct CDR3 sequences, 20% to 25% seen once. Patients with other autoimmune diseases, uncontrolled infections, pregnancy or lactation were excluded. Study-wide points: Blood samples also showed most expanded thyroid clonotypes exceeding 0.001 frequency. A model built from 13 signatures distinguished ophthalmopathy from stable hyperthyroidism with roughly 85% sensitivity and less than 83% specificity.

This clonotype was detected many times. Antigen: not known. The CDR3 extends over 15 amino acids. With V trimmed by 4 bases and J by 3 bases, 4 bases remained unmatched. In germline, CDR1 is MDHEN, CDR2 SYDVKM. V usage is TRBV28 and J usage is TRBJ1-5; TRBD1 matches at 9 bases. This receptor was obtained from a woman aged 50 to 65 with Graves' ophthalmopathy. Material for sequencing was peripheral blood. Written as DNA, the CDR3 is TGTGCCAGCAGTTGGACAGGGGAGGTCAATCAGCCCCAGCATTTT. This sequence encodes CASSWTGEVNQPQHF.